This T cell receptor beta chain was captured in a study of cytomegalovirus exposure and HLA in healthy donors. Study conclusions and caveats: Rare TCR sequences predominated, though certain public TCRs were found in many donors. TCR beta chains numbering roughly 150 were designated cytomegalovirus-associated. High specificity and sensitivity for cytomegalovirus status were reported for the classifier. Specificity for CMV antigens was confirmed in vitro for a few of the CMV-associated chains.

TCRdb's copy holds only in-frame clones and misses some; the assay was immunoSEQ multiplex PCR. The sample has about 64,000 clones, around 89% seen once; the top ten hold around 1.7%. Trimming removed 5 bases from V and 2 bases from J, with 13 bases in between. Germline CDR1 is SGHDT and CDR2 is YYEEEE. The CDR3 covers 14 residues. With regard to this clone: Its antigen remains unknown.

The chain uses TRBV5-6 and TRBJ2-5; D call uncertain. The clonotype was recovered from a woman younger than 30 in good health and CMV-seronegative. The sequenced sample consisted of PBMCs. The CDR3 sequence: CASSRQANQETQYF. DNA of the CDR3: TGTGCCAGCAGTAGGCAGGCGAATCAAGAGACCCAGTACTTC. Supplemented by reference TRBV5-6 and TRBJ2-5, the full variable domain reads DAGVTQSPTHLIKTRGQQVTLRCSPKSGHDTVSWYQQALGQGPQFIFQYYEEEERQRGNFPDRFSGHQFPNYSSELNVNALLLGDSALYLCASSRQANQETQYFGPGTRLLVL.